What follows is one TCR beta chain and its context. Antigen specificity is unknown. The sample is drawn from a study of T cell responses to AZD1222 COVID-19 vaccine. General observations from the study: No repertoire was sampled before or during the peak T cell response, only after it.

Deletions cut 3 bases from V and 10 bases from J, with 10 bases between. CDR1 is MNHEY and CDR2 is SMNVEV in the germline V gene (reference sequence). The CDR3 runs 12 residues. Produced via immunoSEQ multiplex PCR; TCRdb's table is partial and in-frame only. Of some 100,000 clones in the sample, just over 90% are singletons; the top ten hold around 1.3%. Sequencing was performed on peripheral blood, taken on day 0 of AZD1222 vaccination. V is TRBV27 and J is TRBJ2-1, with D maybe TRBD2 (6 bases). The receptor's source is an adult in good health. CDR3 sequence reads: CASSFLGGEQFF. In DNA, the CDR3 is TGTGCCAGCAGTTTCCTCGGGGGAGAGCAGTTCTTC.